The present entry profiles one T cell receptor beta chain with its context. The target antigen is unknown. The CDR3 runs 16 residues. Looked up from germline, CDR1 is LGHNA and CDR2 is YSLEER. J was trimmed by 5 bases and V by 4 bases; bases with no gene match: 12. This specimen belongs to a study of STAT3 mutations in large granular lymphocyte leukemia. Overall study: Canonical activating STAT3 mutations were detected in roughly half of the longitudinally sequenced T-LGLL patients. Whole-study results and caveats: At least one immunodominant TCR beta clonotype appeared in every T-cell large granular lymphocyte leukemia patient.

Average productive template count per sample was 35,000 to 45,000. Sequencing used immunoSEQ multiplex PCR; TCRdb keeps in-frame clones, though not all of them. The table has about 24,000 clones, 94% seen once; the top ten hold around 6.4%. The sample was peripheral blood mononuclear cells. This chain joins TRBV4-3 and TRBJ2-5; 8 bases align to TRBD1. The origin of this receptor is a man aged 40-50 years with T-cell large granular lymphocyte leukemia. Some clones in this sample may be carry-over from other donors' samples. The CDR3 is CASSRERQGSLETQYF. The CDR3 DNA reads TGCGCCAGCAGCCGAGAGAGACAGGGGTCGTTGGAGACCCAGTACTTC.